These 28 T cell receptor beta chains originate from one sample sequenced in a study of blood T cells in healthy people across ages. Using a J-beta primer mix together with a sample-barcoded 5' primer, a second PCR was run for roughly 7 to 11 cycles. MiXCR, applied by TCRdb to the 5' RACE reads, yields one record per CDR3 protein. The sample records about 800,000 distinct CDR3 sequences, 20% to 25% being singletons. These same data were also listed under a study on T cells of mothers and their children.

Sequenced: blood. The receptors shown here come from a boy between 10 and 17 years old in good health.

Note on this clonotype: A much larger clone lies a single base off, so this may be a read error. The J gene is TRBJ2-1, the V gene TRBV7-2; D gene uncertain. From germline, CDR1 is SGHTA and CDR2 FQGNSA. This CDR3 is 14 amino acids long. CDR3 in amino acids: CVSSLGQRLNEQFF. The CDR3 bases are TGTGTCAGCAGCTTAGGCCAGAGATTAAATGAGCAGTTCTTC.

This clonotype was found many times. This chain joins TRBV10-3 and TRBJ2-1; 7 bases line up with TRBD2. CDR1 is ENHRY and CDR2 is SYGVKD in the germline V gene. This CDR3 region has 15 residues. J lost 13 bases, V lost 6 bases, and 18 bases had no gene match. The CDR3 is CAISEPNGGKQSQFF. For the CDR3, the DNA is TGTGCCATCAGCGAGCCTAACGGGGGGAAGCAGAGTCAGTTCTTC.

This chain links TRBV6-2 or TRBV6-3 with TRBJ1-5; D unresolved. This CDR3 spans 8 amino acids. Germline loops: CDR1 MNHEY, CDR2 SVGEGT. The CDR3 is CDPQPQHF. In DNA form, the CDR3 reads TGTGACCCTCAGCCCCAGCATTTT.

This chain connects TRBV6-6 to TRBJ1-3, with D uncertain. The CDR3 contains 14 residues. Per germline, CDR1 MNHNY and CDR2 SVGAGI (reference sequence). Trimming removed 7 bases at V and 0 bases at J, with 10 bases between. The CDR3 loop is CASTQILSGNTIYF. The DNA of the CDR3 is TGTGCCAGCACACAGATCCTCTCTGGAAACACCATATATTTT.

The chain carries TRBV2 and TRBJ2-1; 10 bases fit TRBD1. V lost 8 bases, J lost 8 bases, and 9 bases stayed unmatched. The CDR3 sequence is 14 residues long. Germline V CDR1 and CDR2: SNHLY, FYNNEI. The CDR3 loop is CASAGTGVRDEQFF. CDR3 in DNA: TGTGCCAGCGCAGGGACAGGGGTTCGGGATGAGCAGTTCTTC.

CDR3 sequence reads: CASSYGTNYNEQFF. CDR3 in DNA: TGTGCCAGCAGCTACGGGACTAACTACAATGAGCAGTTCTTC. The V and J genes are TRBV7-9 and TRBJ2-1; 7 bases agree with TRBD2. The junction had 3 bases not matched to a gene; V was cut back by 4 bases and J by 3 bases. Germline V lookup: CDR1 SEHNR, CDR2 FQNEAQ (reference sequence). The CDR3 is 14 residues long.

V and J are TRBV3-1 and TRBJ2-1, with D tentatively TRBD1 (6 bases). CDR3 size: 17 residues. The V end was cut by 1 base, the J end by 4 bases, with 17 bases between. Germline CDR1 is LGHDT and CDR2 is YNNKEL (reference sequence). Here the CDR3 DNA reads TGTGCCAGCAGCCAAGGGCCTATGGGGGCCGGATACAATGAGCAGTTCTTC. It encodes CASSQGPMGAGYNEQFF.

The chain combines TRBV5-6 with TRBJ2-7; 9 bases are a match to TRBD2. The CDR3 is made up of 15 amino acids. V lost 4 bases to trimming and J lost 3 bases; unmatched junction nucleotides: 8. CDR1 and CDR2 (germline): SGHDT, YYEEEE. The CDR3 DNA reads TGTGCCAGCAGCCCCGATAGCGGGAGAATCTACGAGCAGTACTTC. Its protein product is CASSPDSGRIYEQYF.

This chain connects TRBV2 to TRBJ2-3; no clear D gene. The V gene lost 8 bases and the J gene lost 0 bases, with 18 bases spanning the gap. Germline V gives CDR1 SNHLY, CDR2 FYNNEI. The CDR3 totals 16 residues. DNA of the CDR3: TGTGCCAGCTCGGGCCTAGGCGGCCTGAGCACAGATACGCAGTATTTT. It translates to CASSGLGGLSTDTQYF.

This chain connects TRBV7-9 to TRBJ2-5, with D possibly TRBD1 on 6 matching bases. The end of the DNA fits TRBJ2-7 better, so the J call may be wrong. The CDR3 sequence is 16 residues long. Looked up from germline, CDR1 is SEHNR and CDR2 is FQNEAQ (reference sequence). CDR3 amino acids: CASSLIIGTLDNEQYF. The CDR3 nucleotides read TGTGCCAGCAGCTTAATTATAGGGACACTCGACAACGAGCAGTACTTC.

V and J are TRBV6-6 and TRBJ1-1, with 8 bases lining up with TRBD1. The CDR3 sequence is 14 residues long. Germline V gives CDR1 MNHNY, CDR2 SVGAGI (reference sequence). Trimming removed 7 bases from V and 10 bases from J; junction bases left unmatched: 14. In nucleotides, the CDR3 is TGTGCCAGCACAAACCCCCCAGGGGGCGGGGGAGCTTTCTTT. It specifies CASTNPPGGGGAFF.

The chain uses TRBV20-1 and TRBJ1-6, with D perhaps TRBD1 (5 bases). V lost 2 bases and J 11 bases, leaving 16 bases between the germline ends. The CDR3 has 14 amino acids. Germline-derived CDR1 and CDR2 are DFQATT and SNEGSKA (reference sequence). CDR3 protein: CSARPTVLIAPLHF. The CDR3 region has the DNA TGCAGTGCTAGACCGACAGTTTTAATTGCACCCCTCCACTTT.

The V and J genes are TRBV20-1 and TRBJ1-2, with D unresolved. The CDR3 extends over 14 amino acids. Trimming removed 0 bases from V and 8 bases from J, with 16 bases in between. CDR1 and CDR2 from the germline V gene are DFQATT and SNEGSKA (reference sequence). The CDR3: CSARDDGSLGGYTF. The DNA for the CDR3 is TGCAGTGCTAGAGATGACGGATCCTTGGGGGGCTACACCTTC.

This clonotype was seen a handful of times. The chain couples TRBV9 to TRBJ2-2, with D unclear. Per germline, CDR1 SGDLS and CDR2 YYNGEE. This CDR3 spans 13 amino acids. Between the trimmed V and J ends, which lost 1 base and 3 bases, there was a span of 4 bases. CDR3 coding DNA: TGTGCCAGCAGCGTAACTTACACCGGGGAGCTGTTTTTT. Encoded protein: CASSVTYTGELFF.

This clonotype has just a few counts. CDR3 amino acids: CASSFSGLAGVGDTQYF. CDR3 DNA sequence: TGTGCCAGCAGTTTCTCGGGGCTAGCGGGAGTGGGGGATACGCAGTATTTT. The V gene is TRBV12-3 or TRBV12-4, the J gene TRBJ2-3; TRBD2 matches at 10 bases. Unmatched junction bases numbered 12, after V lost 3 bases and J lost 6 bases. The CDR3 has 17 amino acids.

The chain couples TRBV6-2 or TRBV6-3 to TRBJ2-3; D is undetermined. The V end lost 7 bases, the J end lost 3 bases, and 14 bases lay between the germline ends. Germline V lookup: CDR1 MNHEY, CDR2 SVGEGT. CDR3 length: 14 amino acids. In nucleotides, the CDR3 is TGTGCCAGCACGGACGGTCCCCGAACAGATACGCAGTATTTT. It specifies CASTDGPRTDTQYF.

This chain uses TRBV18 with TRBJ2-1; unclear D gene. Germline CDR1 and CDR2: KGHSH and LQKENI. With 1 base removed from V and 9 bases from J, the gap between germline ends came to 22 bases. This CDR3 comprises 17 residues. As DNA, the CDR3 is TGTGCCAGCTCACCACTTGTGACGCGGTTCACATCGGCTGAGCAGTTCTTC. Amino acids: CASSPLVTRFTSAEQFF.

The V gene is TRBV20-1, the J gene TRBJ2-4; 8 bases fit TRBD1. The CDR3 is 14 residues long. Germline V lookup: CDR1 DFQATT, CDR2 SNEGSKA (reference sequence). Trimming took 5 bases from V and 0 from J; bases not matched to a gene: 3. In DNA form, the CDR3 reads TGCAGTGCTTGGGACAGGACAGCCAAAAACATTCAGTACTTC. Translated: CSAWDRTAKNIQYF.

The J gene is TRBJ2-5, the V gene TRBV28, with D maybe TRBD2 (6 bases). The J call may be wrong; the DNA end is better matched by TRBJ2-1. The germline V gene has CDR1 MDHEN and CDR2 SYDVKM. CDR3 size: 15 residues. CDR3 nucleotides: TGTGCCAGCAGTTTTCTGGGGACTGGGGACAATGAGCAGTTCTTC. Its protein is CASSFLGTGDNEQFF.

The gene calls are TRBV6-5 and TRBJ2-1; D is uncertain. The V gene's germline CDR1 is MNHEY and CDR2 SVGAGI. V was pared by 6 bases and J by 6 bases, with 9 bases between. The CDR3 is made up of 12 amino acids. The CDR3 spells CASRWGLNEQFF. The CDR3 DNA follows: TGTGCCAGCAGGTGGGGTCTCAATGAGCAGTTCTTC.

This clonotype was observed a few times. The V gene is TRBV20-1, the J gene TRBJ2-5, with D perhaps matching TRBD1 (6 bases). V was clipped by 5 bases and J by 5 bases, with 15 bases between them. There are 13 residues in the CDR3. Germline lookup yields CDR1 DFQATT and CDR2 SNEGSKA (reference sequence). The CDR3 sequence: CSAPAVGGETQYF. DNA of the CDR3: TGCAGTGCTCCAGCGGTAGGGGGTGAGACCCAGTACTTC.

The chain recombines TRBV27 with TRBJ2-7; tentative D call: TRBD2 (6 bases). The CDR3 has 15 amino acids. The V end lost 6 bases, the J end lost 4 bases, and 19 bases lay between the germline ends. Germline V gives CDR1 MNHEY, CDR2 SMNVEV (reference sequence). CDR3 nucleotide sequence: TGTGCCAGCAGACCCGAGCCCGGGACTTTTTACGAGCAGTACTTC. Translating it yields CASRPEPGTFYEQYF.

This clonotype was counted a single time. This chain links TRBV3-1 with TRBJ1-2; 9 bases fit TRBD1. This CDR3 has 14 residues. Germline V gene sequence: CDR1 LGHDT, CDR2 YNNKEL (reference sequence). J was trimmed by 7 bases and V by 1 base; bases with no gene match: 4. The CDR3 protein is CASSQGDRDSGYTF. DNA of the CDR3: TGTGCCAGCAGCCAAGGGGACAGGGACTCTGGCTACACCTTC. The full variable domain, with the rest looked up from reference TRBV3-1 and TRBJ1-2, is DTAVSQTPKYLVTQMGNDKSIKCEQNLGHDTMYWYKQDSKKFLKIMFSYNNKELIINETVPNRFSPKSPDKAHLNLHINSLELGDSAVYFCASSQGDRDSGYTFGSGTRLTVV.

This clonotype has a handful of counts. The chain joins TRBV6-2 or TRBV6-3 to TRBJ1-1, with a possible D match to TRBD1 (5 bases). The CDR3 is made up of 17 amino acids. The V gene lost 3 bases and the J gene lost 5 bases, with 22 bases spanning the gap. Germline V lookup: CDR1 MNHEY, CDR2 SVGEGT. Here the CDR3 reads CASSYQELSGTVTEAFF. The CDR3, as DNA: TGTGCCAGCAGTTATCAGGAATTATCCGGGACGGTAACTGAAGCTTTCTTT.

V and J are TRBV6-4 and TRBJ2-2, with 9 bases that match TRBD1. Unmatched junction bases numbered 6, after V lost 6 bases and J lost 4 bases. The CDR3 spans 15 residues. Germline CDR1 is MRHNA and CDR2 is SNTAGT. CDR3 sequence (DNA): TGTGCCAGCAGGACCGGGACAGGGTCCACCGGGGAGCTGTTTTTT. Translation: CASRTGTGSTGELFF.

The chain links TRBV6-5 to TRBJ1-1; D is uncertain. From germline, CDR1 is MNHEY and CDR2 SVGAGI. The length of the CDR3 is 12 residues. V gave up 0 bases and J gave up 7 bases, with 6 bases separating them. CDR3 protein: CASSYSPGEAFF. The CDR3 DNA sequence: TGTGCCAGCAGTTACTCCCCGGGTGAAGCTTTCTTT.

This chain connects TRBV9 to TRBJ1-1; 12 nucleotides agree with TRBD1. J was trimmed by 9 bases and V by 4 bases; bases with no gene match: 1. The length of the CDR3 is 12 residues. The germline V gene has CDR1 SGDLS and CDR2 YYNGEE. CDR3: CASSRDRGQAFF. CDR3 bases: TGTGCCAGCAGCAGGGACAGGGGGCAAGCTTTCTTT. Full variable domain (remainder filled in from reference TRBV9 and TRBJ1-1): DSGVTQTPKHLITATGQRVTLRCSPRSGDLSVYWYQQSLDQGLQFLIQYYNGEERAKGNILERFSAQQFPDLHSELNLSSLELGDSALYFCASSRDRGQAFFGQGTRLTVV.

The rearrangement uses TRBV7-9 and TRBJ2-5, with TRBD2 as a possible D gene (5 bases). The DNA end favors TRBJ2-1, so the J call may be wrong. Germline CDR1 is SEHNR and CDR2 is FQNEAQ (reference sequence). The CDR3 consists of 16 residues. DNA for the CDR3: TGTGCCAGCAACCCCCGGGGAAGCGGCCCTCTCTGGGAGCAGTTCTTC. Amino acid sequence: CASNPRGSGPLWEQFF.